This T cell receptor (beta chain) was sequenced for a study of OX40 agonist ivuxolimab in advanced cancers. Germline V gene sequence: CDR1 WSHSY, CDR2 SAAADI. V gave up 4 bases and J gave up 5 bases, with 14 bases separating them. CDR3 length equals 14 residues. Libraries were prepared by immunoSEQ multiplex PCR; TCRdb keeps only in-frame clonotypes and omits some of them. Of some 91,000 clones in the sample, about 89% were seen once. The material was CD4+ or CD8+ T cells sorted from blood, obtained in a trial of the OX40 agonist ivuxolimab. The rearrangement joins TRBV10-2 to TRBJ1-1; D is possibly TRBD1 (5 bases). This clonotype was obtained from an adult with an advanced solid tumor such as melanoma, head and neck, liver or kidney cancer. The CDR3 nucleotides are TGCGCCAGCAGTGCGGGACTGGGGCGGACTGAAGCTTTCTTT. Translation: CASSAGLGRTEAFF.